These 32 T cell receptor beta chains share one sample of origin, sequenced in a study of patients and donors after allogeneic stem cell transplantation (dated by TCRdb to the early 2020s). Library preparation was by RT-PCR. The reads were generated on a NextSeq 550. The public sequencing data were trimmed at Q25 with fastp and processed into clonotypes with MiXCR by TCRdb, which kept only in-frame beta chains. Every distinct CDR3 protein forms one entry, paired with its most common genes and DNA. This sample gives about a million distinct CDR3 sequences in total; approximately 19% of them show up just once. The ten largest clones add up to roughly 6% of the sample. Sequenced material: blood, either unsorted or a sorted T cell fraction (not recorded which). The receptors originated from a human donor who was either an allogeneic HSCT recipient or a stem cell or donor lymphocyte infusion donor (not recorded which). It is not recorded whose cells these are; they may come from a transplant donor.

The V gene is TRBV7-6, the J gene TRBJ2-3; 9 bases align to TRBD2. The CDR3 spans 18 residues. V dropped 1 base and J dropped 6; count of bases not matched to a gene: 14. Germline CDR1 SGHVS, CDR2 FNYEAQ. In DNA form, the CDR3 reads TGTGCCAGCAGCTTAGAATCTGCTAGGCGGGAGGGTCCCGATACGCAGTATTTT. Translation gives CASSLESARREGPDTQYF.

V usage is TRBV10-3 and J usage is TRBJ2-5; D gene unclear. The V gene lost 8 bases and the J gene lost 9 bases, with 19 bases spanning the gap. The germline gives CDR1 ENHRY, CDR2 SYGVKD. The CDR3 runs 13 residues. CDR3 coding DNA: TGTGCCATCGCCATAGAGCCTCAATCGTCCCAGTACTTC. Translation gives CAIAIEPQSSQYF.

On this clonotype: At one boundary the junction diverges from the germline segment, which might be a read error. The rearrangement links TRBV20-1 to TRBJ2-3, with D unresolved. The CDR3 covers 14 residues. From germline, CDR1 is DFQATT and CDR2 SNEGSKA (reference sequence). For the CDR3, the DNA is TGCAGTGCTCGAGATTGGGGAAGCACAGATACGCAGTATTTT. Translating gives CSARDWGSTDTQYF.

The CDR3, as DNA: TGTGCCAGCATTAGCGGGAGACCCGGGGAGCTGTTTTTT. This sequence encodes CASISGRPGELFF. The chain links TRBV12-3 or TRBV12-4 to TRBJ2-2, with TRBD2 matching 9 bases. The ends lost 7 bases at V and 6 bases at J; junction bases unmatched: 3. The CDR3 sequence is 13 residues long.

The chain uses TRBV20-1 and TRBJ2-1; no firm D call. The V gene's germline CDR1 is DFQATT and CDR2 SNEGSKA (reference sequence). CDR3 size: 14 residues. Trimming took off 2 bases at V and 0 bases at J, with 8 bases between the two ends. The CDR3 region has the DNA TGCAGTGCTAGACCCCAGAGCTCCTACAATGAGCAGTTCTTC. Protein: CSARPQSSYNEQFF.

This clonotype was recorded a few times. This sequence joins TRBV3-1 and TRBJ1-2; 10 positions match TRBD1. The CDR3 is made up of 14 amino acids. Germline CDR1 is LGHDT and CDR2 is YNNKEL (reference sequence). Losses at the gene ends were 1 base for V and 8 bases for J; bases not matched to a gene: 4. Here the CDR3 reads CASSQGDRGWGYTF. The CDR3 region has the DNA TGTGCCAGCAGCCAAGGGGACAGGGGATGGGGCTACACCTTC.

This clonotype has only a few counts. This chain joins TRBV29-1 and TRBJ1-2; D is perhaps TRBD1 (5 bases). The length of the CDR3 is 12 residues. V was pared by 7 bases and J by 8 bases, with 17 bases between. Per germline, CDR1 SQVTM and CDR2 ANQGSEA. CDR3 protein: CSAYQGKGGYTF. The CDR3 nucleotides read TGCAGCGCCTATCAGGGAAAGGGCGGCTACACCTTC.

The J gene is TRBJ2-2, the V gene TRBV5-1; no reliable D call. CDR3 length: 13 amino acids. V lost 3 bases, J lost 6 bases, and 9 bases lay in between. Germline V gene data show CDR1 as SGHRS and CDR2 as YFSETQ. CDR3 sequence (DNA): TGCGCCAGCAGCTATGACGGCGCCGGGGAGCTGTTTTTT. Translated: CASSYDGAGELFF.

The chain has TRBV20-1 and TRBJ2-7; 7 nucleotides match TRBD1. The junction had 10 bases not matched to a gene; V was cut back by 3 bases and J by 5 bases. This CDR3 comprises 14 residues. The germline V gene has CDR1 DFQATT and CDR2 SNEGSKA (reference sequence). CDR3 in amino acids: CSASTPGQWNEQYF. Written as DNA, the CDR3 is TGCAGTGCTAGTACCCCGGGACAGTGGAACGAGCAGTACTTC.

The chain is built from TRBV3-1 and TRBJ2-1; D unclear. The CDR3 contains 12 residues. Germline V gives CDR1 LGHDT, CDR2 YNNKEL (reference sequence). V lost 8 bases to trimming and J lost 5 bases, with 10 bases between them. This chain's CDR3 is CASWGVNNEQFF. CDR3 bases: TGTGCCAGCTGGGGTGTGAACAATGAGCAGTTCTTC.

The chain combines TRBV5-1 with TRBJ2-7, with D hard to call. The CDR3 has 16 residues. Germline V gene sequence: CDR1 SGHRS, CDR2 YFSETQ. Trimming stripped 2 bases from V and 1 base from J, with 16 bases between. The CDR3 region has the DNA TGCGCCAGCAGCTTCCGCTTCGCGGCGGAATCCTACGAGCAGTACTTC. It translates to CASSFRFAAESYEQYF.

This clonotype was observed a handful of times. The CDR3 is CASSKSGSSIHIQYF. The DNA for the CDR3 is TGTGCCAGCAGTAAGAGCGGGAGTAGCATCCACATTCAGTACTTC. The V and J genes are TRBV12-3 or TRBV12-4 and TRBJ2-4; 8 bases align to TRBD2. This CDR3 comprises 15 residues. Unmatched junction bases numbered 11, after V lost 5 bases and J lost 8 bases.

The sample holds many counts of this clonotype. The CDR3 loop is CSAQSDPYNEQFF. The CDR3 DNA sequence: TGCAGTGCCCAGTCGGACCCCTACAATGAGCAGTTCTTC. The rearrangement links TRBV20-1 to TRBJ2-1; the D is unclear. The germline V gene has CDR1 DFQATT and CDR2 SNEGSKA (reference sequence). V was trimmed by 6 bases and J by 2 bases, leaving 11 bases between them. The CDR3 spans 13 residues.

The chain uses TRBV5-8 and TRBJ1-1; possibly TRBD1 for D (6 bases). Trimming pared 0 bases from V and 1 base from J, leaving 10 bases between. The CDR3 contains 15 residues. Per germline, CDR1 SGHTS and CDR2 YDEGEE. CDR3 coding DNA: TGTGCCAGCAGCTTGGTGGGGGGCTGGAACACTGAAGCTTTCTTT. This sequence encodes CASSLVGGWNTEAFF.

The CDR3 region is CASSFRGADNQPQHF. The CDR3 region has the DNA TGTGCCAGCAGTTTCCGGGGTGCGGACAATCAGCCCCAGCATTTT. The J gene is TRBJ1-5, the V gene TRBV12-3 or TRBV12-4; D remains ambiguous. V was clipped by 3 bases and J by 3 bases, with 12 bases between them. CDR3 length: 15 amino acids.

This sequence joins TRBV12-3 or TRBV12-4 and TRBJ2-2; no reliable D call. V lost 1 base, J lost 4 bases, and 10 bases lay in between. This CDR3 comprises 15 residues. CDR3 nucleotide sequence: TGTGCCAGCAGTTTAGATAACAAGTTCACCGGGGAGCTGTTTTTT. It encodes CASSLDNKFTGELFF.

This clonotype showed up many times. The germline gene is not matched at one end of the junction; a read error may be the cause. The rearrangement joins TRBV7-7 to TRBJ2-5; 8 positions agree with TRBD2. Germline V CDR1 and CDR2: SSHAT, FNYEAQ (reference sequence). The CDR3 loop spans 13 amino acids. The CDR3: CASSSGREETQYF. The CDR3 DNA follows: TGTGCTAGCAGCTCCGGGAGGGAAGAGACCCAGTACTTC.

CDR3 sequence reads: CASSQAASGGPGDTQYF. The DNA of the CDR3 is TGTGCCAGCAGCCAAGCTGCTAGCGGGGGCCCAGGGGATACGCAGTATTTT. J is TRBJ2-3 and V is TRBV4-2; 10 bases line up with TRBD2. J was trimmed by 6 bases and V by 1 base; bases with no gene match: 10. The length of the CDR3 is 17 residues. CDR1 is LGHNA and CDR2 is YNFKEQ in the germline V gene.

J is TRBJ2-2 and V is TRBV6-1, with TRBD2 matching 9 bases. Germline loops: CDR1 MNHNS, CDR2 SASEGT. The CDR3 loop spans 17 amino acids. V was clipped by 7 bases and J by 4 bases; unmatched bases: 13. CDR3 sequence (DNA): TGTGCCAGCACCCTTACAGGGCTAGCGGGGAGCACCGGGGAGCTGTTTTTT. It translates to CASTLTGLAGSTGELFF.

The chain carries TRBV10-3 and TRBJ1-3; no definite D call. Germline V gene lookup returns CDR1 ENHRY and CDR2 SYGVKD. The ends were cut back, 2 bases at V and 8 bases at J, with 13 bases in the middle. The CDR3 is made up of 14 amino acids. Here the CDR3 reads CAISENLGGDTIYF. The CDR3 DNA sequence: TGTGCCATCAGTGAGAATCTGGGCGGTGACACCATATATTTT.

This clonotype occurred a few times. The chain joins TRBV20-1 to TRBJ2-2, with unresolved D. The length of the CDR3 is 14 residues. V lost 6 bases, J lost 1 base, and 12 bases lay in between. CDR1 and CDR2 (germline): DFQATT, SNEGSKA (reference sequence). CDR3 sequence reads: CSAVRQQNTGELFF. CDR3 DNA: TGCAGTGCCGTCAGACAACAGAACACCGGGGAGCTGTTTTTT.

This clonotype was detected only a few times. The gene calls are TRBV7-8 and TRBJ2-7; no reliable D call. Germline CDR1 and CDR2: SGHVS and FQNEAQ. Trimming pared 1 base from V and 2 bases from J, leaving 9 bases between. This CDR3 spans 14 amino acids. DNA of the CDR3: TGTGCCAGCAGCTTAGTAGGAAGGACCTACGAGCAGTACTTC. As protein: CASSLVGRTYEQYF. Full variable domain (outside the CDR3, taken from reference TRBV7-8 and TRBJ2-7): GAGVSQSPRYKVAKRGQDVALRCDPISGHVSLFWYQQALGQGPEFLTYFQNEAQLDKSGLPSDRFFAERPEGSVSTLKIQRTQQEDSAVYLCASSLVGRTYEQYFGPGTRLTVT.

The genes are TRBV6-2 or TRBV6-3 and TRBJ2-3; 8 positions match TRBD2. Germline V CDR1 and CDR2: MNHEY, SVGEGT. CDR3 length: 14 residues. V shed 7 bases and J 1 base; nucleotides not matched to a gene: 4. The CDR3 is CASTVSGGTDTQYF. DNA for the CDR3: TGTGCCAGCACGGTTAGCGGGGGCACAGATACGCAGTATTTT.

V usage is TRBV7-9 and J usage is TRBJ1-1, with D perhaps matching TRBD1 (6 bases). This CDR3 contains 14 residues. V was cut by 1 base and J by 7 bases, with 13 bases left in between. Germline-derived CDR1 and CDR2 are SEHNR and FQNEAQ (reference sequence). The CDR3 sequence: CASSLEGGIDEAFF. DNA for the CDR3: TGTGCCAGCAGCTTAGAAGGGGGGATCGATGAAGCTTTCTTT.

The chain combines TRBV7-2 with TRBJ1-2, with 8 bases that match TRBD1. Germline V gene lookup returns CDR1 SGHTA and CDR2 FQGNSA. Losses at the gene ends were 6 bases for V and 2 bases for J; bases not matched to a gene: 5. The CDR3 length is 14 residues. This chain's CDR3 is CASRGDRTNYGYTF. For the CDR3, the DNA is TGTGCCAGCAGAGGGGACAGGACCAACTATGGCTACACCTTC.

The chain employs TRBV12-3 or TRBV12-4 and TRBJ1-1, with D hard to call. V lost 4 bases and J lost 0, with 18 bases in between. CDR3 length equals 17 residues. CDR3 residues: CASSSYGRWVLNTEAFF. CDR3 in DNA: TGTGCCAGCAGTTCGTATGGTAGATGGGTATTGAACACTGAAGCTTTCTTT.

This chain connects TRBV19 to TRBJ1-2, with D hard to call. This CDR3 is built from 14 residues. The germline CDR1 and CDR2 sequences are LNHDA and SQIVND (reference sequence). V lost 7 bases to trimming and J lost 6 bases, with 18 bases between them. Here the CDR3 reads CASKSGPSRDGYTF. The CDR3 nucleotides are TGTGCCAGTAAGAGCGGCCCTTCGAGGGATGGCTACACCTTC.

This chain connects TRBV5-1 to TRBJ1-4; 7 bases fit TRBD1. The V and J ends lost 6 bases and 2 bases, in that order; junction bases with no gene match: 10. Germline values: CDR1 SGHRS, CDR2 YFSETQ. This CDR3 is built from 16 residues. CDR3 DNA sequence: TGCGCCAGCAACCCTCAACCGGGACAGACTAATGAAAAACTGTTTTTT. Translating it yields CASNPQPGQTNEKLFF.

The gene calls are TRBV12-3 or TRBV12-4 and TRBJ1-2; possibly TRBD1 for D (5 bases). There are 14 residues in the CDR3. V dropped 3 bases and J dropped 4 bases, with 12 bases sitting between them. For the CDR3, the DNA is TGTGCCAGCAGTTTTCGACAGAAATCCTATGGCTACACCTTC. Translation gives CASSFRQKSYGYTF.

This sequence joins TRBV6-5 and TRBJ1-2; 7 bases match TRBD1. Germline CDR1 is MNHEY and CDR2 is SVGAGI. V was clipped by 0 bases and J by 8 bases; unmatched bases: 6. The CDR3 is 14 residues long. CDR3 coding DNA: TGTGCCAGCAGTTACTCGGGTCAGGGGGAGGGCTACACCTTC. Translating it yields CASSYSGQGEGYTF.

V is TRBV2 and J is TRBJ2-7, with 10 bases that match TRBD2. V was pared by 8 bases and J by 0 bases, with 16 bases of the junction left unmatched. Germline assignment: CDR1 SNHLY and CDR2 FYNNEI. This CDR3 is 18 amino acids long. CDR3 region: CASPREYSGRNHSYEQYF. The DNA of the CDR3 is TGTGCCAGCCCCAGAGAATATAGCGGGAGGAACCACTCCTACGAGCAGTACTTC.

The chain has TRBV20-1 and TRBJ2-5; 10 bases align to TRBD2. V lost 5 bases, J lost 7 bases, and 13 bases stayed unmatched. This CDR3 is 15 amino acids long. Germline CDR1 and CDR2: DFQATT and SNEGSKA (reference sequence). The CDR3 coding sequence is TGCAGTGCTCCCTACTCGAAGCGGGAGGGGGGGACCCAGTACTTC. It codes for CSAPYSKREGGTQYF.